This T cell receptor (beta chain) came from a study of HIV-infected patients and healthy controls. Study-level points and caveats: With just sixteen HIV-infected individuals processed, the findings' generality was considered strongly limited.

500 ng RNA was reverse transcribed with alpha and beta constant-region primers. Each of the alpha and beta chains got its own library through chain-specific third strand synthesis with indices. From the 5' RACE reads, TCRdb called clonotypes with MiXCR, one entry per CDR3 protein. The table includes some 13,000 distinct CDR3 sequences, under 13% detected once. This clonotype is judged medium-sized. What it binds is unknown. Whole blood was used without fractionation, so all unsorted peripheral T cells were included. Germline CDR1 MGHRA, CDR2 YSYEKL. V gave up 1 base and J gave up 0 bases, with 9 bases separating them. The CDR3 covers 15 residues.

The rearrangement links TRBV4-1 to TRBJ1-1; possibly TRBD1 for D (5 bases). What was sequenced was blood. The sequence came from an adult in good health. In nucleotides, the CDR3 is TGCGCCAGCAGCCAAGGGGGAGGGGTGAACACTGAAGCTTTCTTT. The encoded protein is CASSQGGGVNTEAFF.